This note documents a single T cell receptor (beta chain) sequence. Its target antigen remains unknown. Per-base quality was not reported, and no clone a single base away is much larger than it. These data originate in a study of shared clonotypes between healthy human individuals (dated by TCRdb to 2020 to 2022). General notes on the study: The cohort comprised a couple of women and a few men aged 18 to 49 years. Blood TCR repertoires of a handful of healthy adults were deeply sequenced to estimate repertoire size and the extent of clonotype sharing between individuals. Each donor's leukapheresis produced roughly between roughly 0.85 and 9.5 billion PBMCs. Libraries were prepared and TCR repertoires were sequenced by different laboratories using diverse techniques, in order to increase sequencing depth and limit assay-specific biases. Beyond this particular receptor, the publication reports: The genetic and exposure-history diversity represented was limited by the small number of donors. Pairwise subsampling indicated that sequencing depth was expected to affect the degree of clonotype sharing among donors. Only blood was sampled, and tissue TCR repertoires likely differ from those in blood.

TCR CDR3 regions were amplified from genomic DNA by multiplex PCR using the deep immunoSEQ assay. For each cell subset, the extracted genomic DNA was distributed evenly across all wells of several immunoSEQ 96-well plates, and each plate served as one replicate. For unsorted PBMC, each replicate PCR was loaded with roughly 0.3 ug genomic DNA, equivalent to tens of thousands of T cell genomes. Genomic DNA from unsorted PBMC was sequenced over ten immunoSEQ deep assay plates. Purified libraries were quantified with a Qubit 3.0 fluorometer, sized on a Bioanalyzer 2100, and re-quantified with the KAPA Library Quantification kit. Every immunoSEQ 96-well plate was sequenced on a dedicated single-read 150-cycle Illumina NextSeq 550 flow cell. The source study handled its data this way. Because only junctional sequences without quality scores were contained in the immunoSEQ output, filtering matching that applied to full-length reads could not be performed. Sequences were annotated with PyIR, a Python wrapper for IgBLAST v1.9, using IMGT germline references to assign V/J genes and CDR3. Reads were filtered out if the reads had weak V/J assignments (E-value above 1e-6), no CDR3, stop codons, out-of-frame junctions, or ambiguous translated residues. V3J clonotypes were defined by identical inferred V gene, J gene, and CDR3 amino acid sequence. Percentage overlap between repertoires was computed as shared unique clonotypes divided by the size of the smaller repertoire. Richness of each repertoire was evaluated using RTK rarefaction, the Chao1 estimator, and Recon v2.1 estimates of unobserved clonotypes. Sourced from immuneACCESS, this table was stored by TCRdb with only in-frame sequences that have V and J called. A share of the clones is absent; for the studies checked, an unresolved V gene accounts for under half, and the remainder has no known explanation. That table supplies the V and J calls and clone size; D and trimming were determined from the DNA. Counted in this sample were about 460,000 clones; approximately 80% of them appeared once. The ten largest account for 9.5% to 15% of the sample.

The donors were healthy, HIV-negative adults who had no recently reported acute infections or vaccinations. Every donor was a Caucasian adult residing in Nashville, Tennessee, USA. For unsorted samples, tens of millions of PBMCs were counted and genomic DNA was extracted with the QIAamp DNA Blood Mini kit. After blood collection by leukapheresis, PBMCs were isolated using Ficoll-Histopaque density gradient centrifugation and then cryopreserved in the vapor phase of liquid nitrogen. Relative to germline, V is missing 4 bases and J is missing 1 base, with 1 base of the junction outside any gene match. CDR1 and CDR2 were assigned from the germline V gene as SGHDN and FVKESK. Including cysteine and phenylalanine, the CDR3 has 13 amino acids. Solely the CDR3 DNA is kept, with 39 bases framed from the first base.

The sequencing input was PBMCs. The clonotype originates from a middle-aged woman in good health. Some clones in this sample may be carry-over from other donors' samples. This chain is built from TRBV14 and TRBJ2-7, and 7 junctional nucleotides match TRBD2. CDR3 region: CASSPSGSYEQYF. The nucleotides read TGTGCCAGCAGCCCTAGCGGTTCCTACGAGCAGTACTTC.